The TCR beta chain described here comes from a study of T cell responses to AZD1222 COVID-19 vaccine (dated by TCRdb to the early 2020s). Regarding the study in general: Because spike-specific TCR depth and breadth did not differ between the two schedules, AZD1222 recipients who got a second dose at roughly 4 weeks were pooled with those who got a second dose at roughly 12 weeks. A total of 233 trial participants underwent TCR sequencing, of whom about 200 had received two doses of AZD1222 and some 25 had received two doses of the MenACWY control vaccine. Enrollment into the trials was organized by age into subgroups of 18-55, 56-69 and 70-plus years, and those subgroups contained approximately 150, 30 and 60 TCR-sequenced participants, respectively.

A note on this clone: Its antigen remains undetermined. No quality values exist for individual bases; no much larger clone is one base distant.

The intended sense of this specimen's time point label: baseline before first vaccination. Vaccinee samples came from UK trials COV001 and COV002, including a single-blind randomized controlled phase 2/3 trial of AZD1222 (ChAdOx1 nCoV-19) in healthy adults. For TCRbeta chain sequencing, PBMC samples were collected from trial participants at day 0 and at day 28 after the second dose. Findings and caveats that apply to the study as a whole: Because no day 14 peak-response samples were available, repertoires were characterized only after the peak T cell response. Reportedly, close to half of the unique spike-specific TCRs recognized epitopes lying outside the regions that are mutated in the B.1.351 and B.1.1.7 variants. Conclusions about previously exposed vaccinees are limited, since just five to seven AZD1222 recipients were seropositive for SARS-CoV-2 at baseline. The whole spike protein was spanned by vaccine-associated CD4 TCRs, and dominant responses were seen in regions 160-218 and 743-854. The 56-69-year group was small, and its depth increase did not reach significance, likely because of low power. A significant rise in spike-specific TCR breadth and depth was observed after two AZD1222 doses relative to day 0 and relative to MenACWY recipients. Participants were mostly white British, with more females than males. The authors suggested clonal diversity may have been underestimated.

V is reduced by 3 bases and J by 9 bases, leaving a spacing of 12 bases between them. CDR1 and CDR2 are drawn from the germline V gene (reference sequence): SEHNR, FQNEAQ. The CDR3 contains 13 residues, cysteine and phenylalanine counted. CDR3 DNA only is kept here, 39 bases in frame from base 1. The CDR3 regions of human TCRbeta chains were analyzed by immunosequencing. The authors processed their data as follows. TCRs in the repertoires were matched against a reference library of SARS-CoV-2-specific TCRs that had been generated with the MIRA antigen-specificity platform. Breadth was defined as the fraction of unique TCRs that were SARS-CoV-2-associated. Depth was defined as the fraction of total T cells that were SARS-CoV-2-associated. Each spike-specific TCR was assigned to its reactive spike region and to a CD4 or CD8 class using the MIRA data. Log10-transformed breadth and depth values were compared by one-way ANOVA with Sidak's multiple comparisons tests. TCRdb holds this immuneACCESS table with in-frame rearrangements only. Some clones are missing; in checked studies, unresolved V genes explain under half, and the rest has no known cause. The V and J calls and clone size come from that table; D and trimming were worked out from the DNA. Recorded for this sample are roughly 180,000 clones; more than 80% of them occurred a single time. The top ten clones comprise about 6.9% of the sample.

The chain couples TRBV7-9 to TRBJ1-5; the D segment cannot be called with confidence. The TCR comes from an adult in good health. Sequenced material: peripheral blood, taken on day 0 of AZD1222 vaccination. The CDR3 corresponds to CASSFGDSGPQHF. The base sequence is TGTGCCAGCAGCTTCGGTGATTCCGGGCCCCAGCATTTT.